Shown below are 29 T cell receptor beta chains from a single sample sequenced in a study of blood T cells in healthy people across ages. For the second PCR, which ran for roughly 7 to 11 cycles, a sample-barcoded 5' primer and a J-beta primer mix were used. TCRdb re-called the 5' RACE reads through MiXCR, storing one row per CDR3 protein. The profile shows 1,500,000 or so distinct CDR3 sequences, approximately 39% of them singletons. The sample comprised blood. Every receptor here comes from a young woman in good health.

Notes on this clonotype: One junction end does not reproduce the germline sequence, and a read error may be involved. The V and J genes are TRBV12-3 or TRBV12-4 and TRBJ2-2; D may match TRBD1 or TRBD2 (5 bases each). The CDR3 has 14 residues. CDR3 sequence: CASRPRENTRELFF. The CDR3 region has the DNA TGTGCCAGCAGACCCAGGGAGAACACCAGGGAGCTGTTTTTT.

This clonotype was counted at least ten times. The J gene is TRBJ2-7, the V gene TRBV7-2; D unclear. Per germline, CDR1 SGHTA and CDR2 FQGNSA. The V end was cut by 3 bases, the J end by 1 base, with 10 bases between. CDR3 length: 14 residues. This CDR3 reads CASSLERSSYEQYF. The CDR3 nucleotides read TGTGCCAGCAGCTTGGAAAGGTCTTCCTACGAGCAGTACTTC.

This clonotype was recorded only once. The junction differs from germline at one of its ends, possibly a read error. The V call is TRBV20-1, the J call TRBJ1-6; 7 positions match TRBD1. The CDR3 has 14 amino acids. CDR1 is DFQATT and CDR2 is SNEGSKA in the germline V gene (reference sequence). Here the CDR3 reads CSARVDRVRSPPHF. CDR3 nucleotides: TGCAGTGCTAGGGTTGACAGGGTTCGATCACCCCCCCACTTT.

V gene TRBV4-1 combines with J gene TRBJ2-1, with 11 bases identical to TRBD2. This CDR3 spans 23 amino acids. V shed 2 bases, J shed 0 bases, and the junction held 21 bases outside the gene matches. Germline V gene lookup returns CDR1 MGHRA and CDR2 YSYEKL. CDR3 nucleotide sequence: TGCGCCAGCAGCCAATCTGAGCTCTCTCTAGCGGGGGGCCGACGAAGCTCCTACAATGAGCAGTTCTTC. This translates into CASSQSELSLAGGRRSSYNEQFF.

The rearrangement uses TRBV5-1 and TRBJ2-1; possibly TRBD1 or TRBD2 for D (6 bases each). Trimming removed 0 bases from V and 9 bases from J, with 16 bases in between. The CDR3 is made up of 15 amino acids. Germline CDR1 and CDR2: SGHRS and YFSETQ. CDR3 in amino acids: CASSLASGAGLEQFF. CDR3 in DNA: TGCGCCAGCAGCTTGGCCTCGGGGGCTGGTCTTGAGCAGTTCTTC. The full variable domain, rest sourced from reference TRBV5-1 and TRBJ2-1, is KAGVTQTPRYLIKTRGQQVTLSCSPISGHRSVSWYQQTPGQGLQFLFEYFSETQRNKGNFPGRFSGRQFSNSRSEMNVSTLELGDSALYLCASSLASGAGLEQFFGPGTRLTVL.

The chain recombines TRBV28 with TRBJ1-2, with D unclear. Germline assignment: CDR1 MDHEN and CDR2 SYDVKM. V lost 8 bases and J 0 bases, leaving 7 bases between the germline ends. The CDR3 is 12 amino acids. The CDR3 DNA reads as TGTGCCAGCGGGTATCCTAACTATGGCTACACCTTC. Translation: CASGYPNYGYTF.

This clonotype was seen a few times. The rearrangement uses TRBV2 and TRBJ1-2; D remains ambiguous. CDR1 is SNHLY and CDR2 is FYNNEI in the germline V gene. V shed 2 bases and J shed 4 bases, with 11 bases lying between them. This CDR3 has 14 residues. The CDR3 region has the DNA TGTGCCAGCAGTGAAATGCTGGGTAGCTATGGCTACACCTTC. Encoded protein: CASSEMLGSYGYTF.

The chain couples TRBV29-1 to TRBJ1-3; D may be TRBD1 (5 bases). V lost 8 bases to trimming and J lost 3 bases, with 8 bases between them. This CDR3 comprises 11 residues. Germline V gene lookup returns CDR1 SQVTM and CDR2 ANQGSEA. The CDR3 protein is CSLQVGNTIYF. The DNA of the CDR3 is TGCAGCTTACAGGTTGGAAACACCATATATTTT.

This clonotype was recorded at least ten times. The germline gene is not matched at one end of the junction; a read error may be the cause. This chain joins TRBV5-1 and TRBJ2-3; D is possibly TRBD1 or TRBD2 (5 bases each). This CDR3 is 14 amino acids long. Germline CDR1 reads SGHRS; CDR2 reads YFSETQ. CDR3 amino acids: CASSLGDYTDTQYF. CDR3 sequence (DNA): TGTGCCAGCAGCTTGGGGGATTACACAGATACGCAGTATTTT.

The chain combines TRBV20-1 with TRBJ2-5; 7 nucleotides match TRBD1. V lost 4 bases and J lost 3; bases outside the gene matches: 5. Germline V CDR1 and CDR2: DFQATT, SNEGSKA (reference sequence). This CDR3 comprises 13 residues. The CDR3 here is CSATVGTEETQYF. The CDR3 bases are TGCAGTGCTACTGTCGGGACAGAAGAGACCCAGTACTTC.

The CDR3 protein is CASSIPGPDTQYF. For the CDR3, the DNA is TGTGCCAGCAGTATCCCGGGGCCGGATACGCAGTATTTT. The chain combines TRBV6-2 or TRBV6-3 with TRBJ2-3; D possibly uses TRBD1 or TRBD2 (5 bases each). Germline V gives CDR1 MNHEY, CDR2 SVGEGT. The ends were cut back, 5 bases at V and 6 bases at J, with 12 bases in the middle. CDR3 size: 13 residues.

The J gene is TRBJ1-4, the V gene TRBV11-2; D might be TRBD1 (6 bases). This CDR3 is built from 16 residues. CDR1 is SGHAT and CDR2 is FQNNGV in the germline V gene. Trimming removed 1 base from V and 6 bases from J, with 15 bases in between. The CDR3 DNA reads TGTGCCAGCAGCTTAGTCGGGGGCAGGGGTTATGAAAAACTGTTTTTT. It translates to CASSLVGGRGYEKLFF.

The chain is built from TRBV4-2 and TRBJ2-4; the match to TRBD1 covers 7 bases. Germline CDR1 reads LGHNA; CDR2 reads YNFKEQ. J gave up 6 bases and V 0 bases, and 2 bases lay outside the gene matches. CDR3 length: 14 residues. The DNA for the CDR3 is TGTGCCAGCAGCCAAGAGGACAGGTCAAACATTCAGTACTTC. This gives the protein CASSQEDRSNIQYF.

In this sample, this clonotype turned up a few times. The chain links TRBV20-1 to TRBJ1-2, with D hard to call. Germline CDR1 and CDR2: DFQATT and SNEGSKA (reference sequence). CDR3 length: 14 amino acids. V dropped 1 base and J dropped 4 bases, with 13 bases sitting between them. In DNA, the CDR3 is TGCAGTGCTAGAGCTGTCACCGAGGGCTATGGCTACACCTTC. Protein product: CSARAVTEGYGYTF.

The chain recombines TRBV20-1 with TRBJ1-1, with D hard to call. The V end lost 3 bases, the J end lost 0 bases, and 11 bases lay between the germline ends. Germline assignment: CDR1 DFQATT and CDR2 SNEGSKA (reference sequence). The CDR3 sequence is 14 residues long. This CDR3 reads CSASIPDMNTEAFF. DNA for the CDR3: TGCAGTGCTAGTATCCCAGACATGAACACTGAAGCTTTCTTT.

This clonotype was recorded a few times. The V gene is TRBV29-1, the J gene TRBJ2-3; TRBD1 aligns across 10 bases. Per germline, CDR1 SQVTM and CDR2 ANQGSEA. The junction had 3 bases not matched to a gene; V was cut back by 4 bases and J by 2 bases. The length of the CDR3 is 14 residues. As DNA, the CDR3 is TGCAGCGTTGCGGACAGGGGGAACACAGATACGCAGTATTTT. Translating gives CSVADRGNTDTQYF.

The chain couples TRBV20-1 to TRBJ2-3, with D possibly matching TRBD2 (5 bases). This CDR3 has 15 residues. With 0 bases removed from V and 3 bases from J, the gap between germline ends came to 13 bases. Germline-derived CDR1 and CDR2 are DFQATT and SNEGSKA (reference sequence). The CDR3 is CSAREDYGRTDTQYF. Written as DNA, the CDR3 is TGCAGTGCTAGAGAAGACTATGGACGTACAGATACGCAGTATTTT.

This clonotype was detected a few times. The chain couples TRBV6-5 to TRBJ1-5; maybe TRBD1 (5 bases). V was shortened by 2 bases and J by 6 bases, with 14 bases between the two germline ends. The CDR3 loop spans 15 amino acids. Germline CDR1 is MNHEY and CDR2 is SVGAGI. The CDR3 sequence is CASSYEWGTGQPQHF. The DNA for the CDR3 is TGTGCCAGCAGTTACGAGTGGGGGACGGGTCAGCCCCAGCATTTT.

CDR3 nucleotide sequence: TGTGCCAGCAGTTCCCCCTTGGCGCCCGCATTCTACGAGCAGTACTTC. As protein: CASSSPLAPAFYEQYF. V usage is TRBV28 and J usage is TRBJ2-7; D call uncertain. Deletions cut 4 bases from V and 3 bases from J, with 19 bases between. CDR3 length equals 16 residues. Germline loops: CDR1 MDHEN, CDR2 SYDVKM.

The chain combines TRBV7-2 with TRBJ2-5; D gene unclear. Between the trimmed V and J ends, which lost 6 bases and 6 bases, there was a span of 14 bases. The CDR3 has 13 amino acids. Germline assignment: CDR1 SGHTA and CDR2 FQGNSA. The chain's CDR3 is CASSTVARQTQYF. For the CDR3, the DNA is TGTGCCAGCAGTACTGTAGCCCGGCAGACCCAGTACTTC.

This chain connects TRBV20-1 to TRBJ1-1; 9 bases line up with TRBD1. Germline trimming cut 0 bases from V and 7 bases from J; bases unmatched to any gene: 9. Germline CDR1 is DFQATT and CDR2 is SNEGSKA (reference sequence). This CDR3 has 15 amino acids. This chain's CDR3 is CSARDKDRGNVEAFF. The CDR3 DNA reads TGCAGTGCTAGAGATAAAGACAGGGGGAACGTTGAAGCTTTCTTT.

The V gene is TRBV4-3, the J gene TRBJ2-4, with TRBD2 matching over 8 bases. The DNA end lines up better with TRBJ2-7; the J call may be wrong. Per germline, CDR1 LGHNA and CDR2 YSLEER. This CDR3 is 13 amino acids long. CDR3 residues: CASSQKLAVEQYF. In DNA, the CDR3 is TGCGCCAGCAGCCAAAAACTAGCGGTCGAGCAGTACTTC.

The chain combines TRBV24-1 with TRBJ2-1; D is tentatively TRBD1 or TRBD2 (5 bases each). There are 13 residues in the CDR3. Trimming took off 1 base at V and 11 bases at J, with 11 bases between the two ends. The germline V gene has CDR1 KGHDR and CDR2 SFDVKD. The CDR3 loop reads CATSDFDGAKQFF. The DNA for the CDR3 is TGTGCCACCAGTGATTTCGACGGGGCCAAGCAGTTCTTC.

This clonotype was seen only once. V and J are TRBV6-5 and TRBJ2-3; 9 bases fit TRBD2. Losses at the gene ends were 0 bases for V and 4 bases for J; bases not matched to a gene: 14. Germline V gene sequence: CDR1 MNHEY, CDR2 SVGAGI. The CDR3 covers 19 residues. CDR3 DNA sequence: TGTGCCAGCAGTTACTCGAATATCTGGGCTAGCGGGAAGTCAGATACGCAGTATTTT. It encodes CASSYSNIWASGKSDTQYF.

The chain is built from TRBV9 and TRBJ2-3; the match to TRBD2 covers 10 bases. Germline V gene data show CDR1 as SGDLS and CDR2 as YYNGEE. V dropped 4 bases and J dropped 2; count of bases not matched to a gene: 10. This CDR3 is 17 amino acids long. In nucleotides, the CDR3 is TGTGCCAGCAGCCCCCGACTAGCGGGTCCGATCACAGATACGCAGTATTTT. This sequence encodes CASSPRLAGPITDTQYF.

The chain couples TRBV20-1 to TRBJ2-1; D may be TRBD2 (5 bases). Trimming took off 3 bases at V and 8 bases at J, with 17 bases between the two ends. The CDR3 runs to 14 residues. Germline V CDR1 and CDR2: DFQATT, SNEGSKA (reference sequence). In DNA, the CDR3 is TGCAGTGCTAGTTTCCAGCGGTCCTCGCATGAGCAGTTCTTC. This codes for CSASFQRSSHEQFF.

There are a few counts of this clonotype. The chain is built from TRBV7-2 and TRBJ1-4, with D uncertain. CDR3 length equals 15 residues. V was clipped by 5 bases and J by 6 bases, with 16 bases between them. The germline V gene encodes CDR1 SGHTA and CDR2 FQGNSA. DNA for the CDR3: TGTGCCAGCAGCCTGTATCGGGAGAAAGATGAAAAACTGTTTTTT. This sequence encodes CASSLYREKDEKLFF. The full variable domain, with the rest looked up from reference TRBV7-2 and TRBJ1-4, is GAGVSQSPSNKVTEKGKDVELRCDPISGHTALYWYRQSLGQGLEFLIYFQGNSAPDKSGLPSDRFSAERTGGSVSTLTIQRTQQEDSAVYLCASSLYREKDEKLFFGSGTQLSVL.

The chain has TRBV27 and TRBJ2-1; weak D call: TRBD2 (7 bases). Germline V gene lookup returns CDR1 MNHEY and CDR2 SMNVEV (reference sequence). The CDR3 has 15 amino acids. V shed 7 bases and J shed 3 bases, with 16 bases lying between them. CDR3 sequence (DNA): TGTGCCAGCACCCAAGGGGGGGGGAACTACAATGAGCAGTTCTTC. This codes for CASTQGGGNYNEQFF.

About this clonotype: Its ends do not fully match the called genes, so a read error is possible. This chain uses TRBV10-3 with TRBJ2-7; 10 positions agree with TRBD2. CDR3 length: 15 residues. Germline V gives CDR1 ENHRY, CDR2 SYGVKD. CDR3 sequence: CAISESLAGVGERYF. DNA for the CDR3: TGTGCCATCAGTGAGTCGCTAGCGGGAGTTGGCGAGCGGTACTTC.